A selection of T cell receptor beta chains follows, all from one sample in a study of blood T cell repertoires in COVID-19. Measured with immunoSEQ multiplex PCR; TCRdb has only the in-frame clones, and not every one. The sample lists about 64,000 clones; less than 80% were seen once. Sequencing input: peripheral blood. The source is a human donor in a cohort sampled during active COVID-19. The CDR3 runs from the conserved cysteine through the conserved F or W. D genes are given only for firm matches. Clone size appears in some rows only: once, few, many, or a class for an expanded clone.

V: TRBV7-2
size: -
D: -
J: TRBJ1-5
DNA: TGTGCCAGCAGCGGGGGGGGGACAATTAGCAATCAGCCCCAGCATTTT
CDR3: CASSGGGTISNQPQHF

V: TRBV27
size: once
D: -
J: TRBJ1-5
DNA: TGTGCCAGCAGTCTCGGACTCAATCTTTGGCCCCAGCATTTT
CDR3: CASSLGLNLWPQHF

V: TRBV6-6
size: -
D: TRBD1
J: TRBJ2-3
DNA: TGTGCCAGCGGAGGGACAGGGCCCCCAGATACGCAGTATTTT
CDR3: CASGGTGPPDTQYF

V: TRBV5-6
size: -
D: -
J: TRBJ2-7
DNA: TGTGCCAGCAGCTTCACCGTAGGGGTGTCGGACCTCTACGAGCAGTACTTC
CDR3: CASSFTVGVSDLYEQYF

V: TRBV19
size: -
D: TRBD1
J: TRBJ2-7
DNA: TGTGCCACGGGGACAGGCCTCGAGCAGTACTTC
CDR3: CATGTGLEQYF

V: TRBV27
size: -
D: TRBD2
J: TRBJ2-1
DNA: TGTGCCAGCAGCCCGAGCGGGACCCGTGACAATGAGCAGTTCTTC
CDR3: CASSPSGTRDNEQFF

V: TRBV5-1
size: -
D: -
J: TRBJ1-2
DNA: TGCGCCAGCAGCTTGGGGCAGGGTGGCTACACCTTC
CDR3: CASSLGQGGYTF

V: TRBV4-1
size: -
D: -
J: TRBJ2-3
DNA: TGCGCCAGCAGTCAGACGGGGGCAGATACGCAGTATTTT
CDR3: CASSQTGADTQYF

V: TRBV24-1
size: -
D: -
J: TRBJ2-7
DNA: TGTGCCACCGGACCGGGGGACGGCTACGAGCAGTACTTC
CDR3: CATGPGDGYEQYF

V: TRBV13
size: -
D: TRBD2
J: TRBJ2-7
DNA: TGTGCCAGCAGCAGATCTAGGACTAGCGGGGGATCCTACGAGCAGTACTTC
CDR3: CASSRSRTSGGSYEQYF

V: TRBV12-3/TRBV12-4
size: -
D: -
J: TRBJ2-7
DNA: TGTGCCAGCAGTTTTGGCCGCGCGGGCGAGCAGTACTTC
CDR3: CASSFGRAGEQYF

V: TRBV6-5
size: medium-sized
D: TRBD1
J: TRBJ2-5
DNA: TGTGCCAGCAGTTACGTTCCGGGACAGGGCCAAGAGACCCAGTACTTC
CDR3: CASSYVPGQGQETQYF

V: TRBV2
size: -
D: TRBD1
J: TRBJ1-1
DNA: TGTGCCAGCAGTGTCGACGGGACAGGGTTATCCTTCGGTGAAGCTTTCTTT
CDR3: CASSVDGTGLSFGEAFF

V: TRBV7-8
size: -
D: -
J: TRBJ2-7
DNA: TGTGCCAGCAGCATACGGACAGTACGCTACGAGCAGTACTTC
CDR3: CASSIRTVRYEQYF

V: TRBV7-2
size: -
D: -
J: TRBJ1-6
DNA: TGTGCCAGCAGCTTAGGAGGGCGGGGGGCTCTCAATAATTCACCCCTCCACTTT
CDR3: CASSLGGRGALNNSPLHF

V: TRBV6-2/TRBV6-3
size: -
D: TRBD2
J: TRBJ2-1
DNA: TGTGCCAGCAGTTACTTTGCGGGAGGGCACAATGAGCAGTTCTTC
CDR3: CASSYFAGGHNEQFF

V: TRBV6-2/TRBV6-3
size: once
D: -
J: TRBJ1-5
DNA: TGTGCCAGCAGCCACGGGGAACCGAATCAGCCCCAGCATTTT
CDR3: CASSHGEPNQPQHF

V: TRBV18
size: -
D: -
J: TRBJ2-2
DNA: TGTGCCAGCTCACTTGACTCCGGGGAGCTGTTTTTT
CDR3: CASSLDSGELFF

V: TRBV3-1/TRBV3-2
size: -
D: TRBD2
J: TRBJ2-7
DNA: TGTGCCAGCAGCCCTGGAGGTCGCGGGAGGCTCGCGGGCTACGAGCAGTACTTC
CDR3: CASSPGGRGRLAGYEQYF

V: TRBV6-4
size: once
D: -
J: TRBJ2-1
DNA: TGTGCCAGCAGTGACTCTAGCGGCTCCTACAATGAGCAGTTCTTC
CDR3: CASSDSSGSYNEQFF

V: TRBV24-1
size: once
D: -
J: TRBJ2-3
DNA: TGTGCCACCAGTGACCATCGACAGTCTACGCAGTATTTT
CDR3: CATSDHRQSTQYF

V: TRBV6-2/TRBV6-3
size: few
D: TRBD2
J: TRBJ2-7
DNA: TGTGCCAGCAGCCTAAGACTAGCGGGAGACGAGCAGTACTTC
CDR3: CASSLRLAGDEQYF

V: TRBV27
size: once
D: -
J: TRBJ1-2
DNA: TGTGCCAGCAGTCCGGCGGGGCGGAGTTGGGGCTACACCTTC
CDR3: CASSPAGRSWGYTF

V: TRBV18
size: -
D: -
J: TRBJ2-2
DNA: TGTGCCAGCTCACTAAACGGTGCCGGGGAGCTGTTTTTT
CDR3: CASSLNGAGELFF

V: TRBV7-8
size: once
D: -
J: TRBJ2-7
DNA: TGTGCCAGCAGCCTTCTCAGCGGCTCCTACGAGCAGTACTTC
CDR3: CASSLLSGSYEQYF

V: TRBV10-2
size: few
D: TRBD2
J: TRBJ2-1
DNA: TGCGCCAGCAGCGAGCGGGAGATGAATGAGCAGTTCTTC
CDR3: CASSEREMNEQFF

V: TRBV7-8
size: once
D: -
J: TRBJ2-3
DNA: TGTGCCAGCAGCTCTCCGGGGGGCAGGGCAAATACGCAGTATTTT
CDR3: CASSSPGGRANTQYF

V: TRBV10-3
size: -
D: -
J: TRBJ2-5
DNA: TGTGCCATCAGTGAACGTACAGGGACAGAGACCCAGTACTTC
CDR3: CAISERTGTETQYF

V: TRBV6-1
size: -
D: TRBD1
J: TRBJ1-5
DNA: TGTGCCAGCAGTGAATATCGGACAGGGGGCAATCAGCCCCAGCATTTT
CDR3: CASSEYRTGGNQPQHF

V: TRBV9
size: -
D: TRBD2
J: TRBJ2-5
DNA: TGTGCCAGCAGCCCCCGGACTAGCGGGGAGACCCAGTACTTC
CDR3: CASSPRTSGETQYF

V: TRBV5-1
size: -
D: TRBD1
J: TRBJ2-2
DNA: TGCGCCAGCAGCACCGGACAGGGGGCAAGGGGGGAGCTGTTTTTT
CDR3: CASSTGQGARGELFF

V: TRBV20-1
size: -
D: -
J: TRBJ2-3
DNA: TGCAGTGCTAGAGGGCCAGATACGCAGTATTTT
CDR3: CSARGPDTQYF

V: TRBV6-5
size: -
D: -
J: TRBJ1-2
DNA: TGTGCCAGCAGTTACTCGCCGAGCGGTGGCTACACCTTC
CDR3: CASSYSPSGGYTF